The 21 T cell receptor beta chains given below trace back to one sample, sequenced in a study of CD8+ T cells in alopecia areata. Reverse transcribed after extraction, RNA yielded cDNA as the sequencing template. Clones were read by immunoSEQ multiplex PCR, and TCRdb kept only the in-frame ones, dropping some. The sample has more than 200,000 clones; approximately 47% are singletons. Described treatment: oral pan-JAK inhibitor, 5-10 mg twice daily. Source: CD4+ T cells sorted from blood, taken at approximately week 37, from a patient treated with tofacitinib. The receptors shown here come from a human donor with alopecia areata.

V is TRBV7-2 and J is TRBJ2-2, with 10 bases fitting TRBD1. The length of the CDR3 is 14 residues. V lost 4 bases and J lost 5; bases outside the gene matches: 1. CDR1 SGHTA and CDR2 FQGNSA come from the germline V gene. CDR3 protein: CASSWTGGTGELFF. CDR3 bases: TGTGCCAGCAGCTGGACAGGGGGTACCGGGGAGCTGTTTTTT. The full variable domain, in which reference TRBV7-2 and TRBJ2-2 provide the parts outside the CDR3, is GAGVSQSPSNKVTEKGKDVELRCDPISGHTALYWYRQSLGQGLEFLIYFQGNSAPDKSGLPSDRFSAERTGGSVSTLTIQRTQQEDSAVYLCASSWTGGTGELFFGEGSRLTVL.

This clone was observed once. This sample also contains other DNA sequences that code for the same CDR3. This chain connects TRBV30 to TRBJ1-3; unclear D gene. Germline CDR1 and CDR2: GTSNPN and SVGIG (reference sequence). The ends were cut back, 3 bases at V and 0 bases at J, with 6 bases in the middle. The CDR3 sequence is 13 residues long. CDR3 nucleotide sequence: TGTGCCTGGAGCGGGAGCTCTGGAAACACCATATATTTT. As protein: CAWSGSSGNTIYF.

The rearrangement joins TRBV29-1 to TRBJ2-3; 11 nucleotides match TRBD2. Germline CDR1 is SQVTM and CDR2 is ANQGSEA. V shed 1 base and J 0 bases; nucleotides not matched to a gene: 6. CDR3 length: 17 residues. CDR3 in amino acids: CSVEGVAGGPSTDTQYF. CDR3 DNA sequence: TGCAGCGTTGAAGGGGTAGCGGGAGGGCCTAGCACAGATACGCAGTATTTT.

The chain has TRBV5-1 and TRBJ2-1, with 13 nucleotides matching TRBD2. With V trimmed by 4 bases and J by 0 bases, 10 bases remained unmatched. The CDR3 covers 19 residues. Germline V lookup: CDR1 SGHRS, CDR2 YFSETQ. The CDR3 DNA reads as TGCGCCAGCAGCACCGGACTAGCGGGAGTCACTAGCTCCTACAATGAGCAGTTCTTC. It encodes CASSTGLAGVTSSYNEQFF.

The chain recombines TRBV27 with TRBJ2-5, with D possibly being TRBD1 (6 bases). The CDR3 sequence is 14 residues long. CDR1 MNHEY and CDR2 SMNVEV come from the germline V gene (reference sequence). V gave up 9 bases and J gave up 5 bases, with 19 bases separating them. The CDR3 loop is CARGDMAGEETQYF. Here the CDR3 DNA reads TGTGCCAGGGGGGACATGGCAGGGGAGGAGACCCAGTACTTC.

V and J are TRBV7-2 and TRBJ1-2; D not resolved. The CDR3 length is 12 residues. CDR1 is SGHTA and CDR2 is FQGNSA in the germline V gene. The germline V and J ends were trimmed by 1 base and 7 bases, with 7 bases remaining between them. The CDR3 DNA reads TGTGCCAGCAGCTTAGTTCTCGGTGGCTACACCTTC. It specifies CASSLVLGGYTF.

This chain joins TRBV14 and TRBJ2-7; D is perhaps TRBD1 (6 bases). Trimming stripped 3 bases from V and 4 bases from J, with 16 bases between. The CDR3 has 15 residues. Germline CDR1 and CDR2: SGHDN and FVKESK. CDR3 nucleotide sequence: TGTGCCAGCAGCCACAGGGTCCAGGGGTCGTACGAGCAGTACTTC. Protein: CASSHRVQGSYEQYF.

The chain recombines TRBV29-1 with TRBJ2-1; no definite D call. There are 12 residues in the CDR3. CDR1 is SQVTM, CDR2 ANQGSEA, per germline. Trimming shortened V by 7 bases and J by 7 bases, and 14 bases separated the two germline ends. CDR3: CSAGSSYNEQFF. DNA of the CDR3: TGCAGCGCCGGGTCGAGTTATAATGAGCAGTTCTTC.

This chain uses TRBV4-3 with TRBJ1-2; D may be TRBD1 (6 bases). The germline CDR1 and CDR2 sequences are LGHNA and YSLEER. The ends were cut back, 0 bases at V and 0 bases at J, with 8 bases in the middle. The CDR3 sequence is 15 residues long. In nucleotides, the CDR3 is TGCGCCAGCAGCCAAGACTGGACAGCTAACTATGGCTACACCTTC. This translates into CASSQDWTANYGYTF.

The V call is TRBV30, the J call TRBJ1-1; D remains unclear. This CDR3 is 16 amino acids long. Looked up from germline, CDR1 is GTSNPN and CDR2 is SVGIG (reference sequence). Trimming shortened V by 2 bases and J by 7 bases, and 23 bases separated the two germline ends. CDR3 protein: CAWSLTQEGVGNEAFF. The DNA for the CDR3 is TGTGCCTGGAGTCTAACACAAGAGGGTGTGGGAAATGAAGCTTTCTTT.

The rearrangement joins TRBV29-1 to TRBJ2-1; tentative D call: TRBD2 (5 bases). CDR3 size: 13 residues. Germline V gene data show CDR1 as SQVTM and CDR2 as ANQGSEA. V was trimmed by 4 bases and J by 4 bases, leaving 11 bases between them. This CDR3 reads CSVGRGLYNEQFF. Here the CDR3 DNA reads TGCAGCGTTGGACGGGGTCTTTACAATGAGCAGTTCTTC.

This rearrangement joins TRBV7-2 to TRBJ2-1, with 8 bases matching TRBD2. Germline CDR1 reads SGHTA; CDR2 reads FQGNSA. Trimming took 3 bases from V and 1 from J; bases not matched to a gene: 8. The CDR3 covers 17 residues. CDR3 sequence (DNA): TGTGCCAGCAGCTTCAGTCGCGGGGGGATTTCCTACAATGAGCAGTTCTTC. It is translated as CASSFSRGGISYNEQFF.

A few counts support this clone. This chain connects TRBV5-1 to TRBJ2-2; D uncertain. Looked up from germline, CDR1 is SGHRS and CDR2 is YFSETQ. Trimming took 2 bases from V and 6 from J, leaving 8 bases between them. CDR3 length: 13 amino acids. In DNA, the CDR3 is TGCGCCAGCAGCTTTTCCGGGTCCGGGGAGCTGTTTTTT. Amino acid sequence: CASSFSGSGELFF.

This clone has more than one count but fewer than ten. The gene calls are TRBV6-5 and TRBJ2-7; D not certain. Germline loops: CDR1 MNHEY, CDR2 SVGAGI. Trimming cost V 2 bases and J 1 base, with 12 bases left between them. This CDR3 spans 15 amino acids. CDR3 region: CASSYRPRRSYEQYF. The CDR3 nucleotides are TGTGCCAGCAGTTACCGGCCTCGCAGGTCCTACGAGCAGTACTTC.

This chain uses TRBV2 with TRBJ1-1; D is undetermined. V shed 6 bases and J shed 1 base, with 12 bases lying between them. The CDR3 is made up of 14 amino acids. Looked up from germline, CDR1 is SNHLY and CDR2 is FYNNEI. CDR3 sequence: CASRSTESNTEAFF. The CDR3 nucleotides read TGTGCCAGCAGGTCAACAGAGTCGAACACTGAAGCTTTCTTT.

This clone was picked up a small number of times. The chain links TRBV29-1 to TRBJ2-7; perhaps TRBD1 as D (6 bases). The CDR3 spans 14 residues. Germline CDR1 SQVTM, CDR2 ANQGSEA. Trimming removed 7 bases at V and 5 bases at J, with 21 bases between. The CDR3 bases are TGCAGCGCCGCAAAAGACAGGCTCTTCCACGAGCAGTACTTC. Translated, it gives CSAAKDRLFHEQYF.

The rearrangement uses TRBV4-1 and TRBJ2-2; D remains ambiguous. Trimming cost V 6 bases and J 0 bases, with 8 bases left between them. Germline CDR1 reads MGHRA; CDR2 reads YSYEKL. The CDR3 totals 14 residues. CDR3 DNA sequence: TGCGCCAGCAGACCCTTTTCGAACACCGGGGAGCTGTTTTTT. Translated: CASRPFSNTGELFF.

This rearrangement joins TRBV29-1 to TRBJ2-1; D unresolved. The CDR3 is 14 residues long. Germline V gene sequence: CDR1 SQVTM, CDR2 ANQGSEA. Trimming left V 6 bases short and J 6 bases short, with 18 bases between. CDR3 region: CSVLGVGRINEQFF. The DNA for the CDR3 is TGCAGCGTCCTTGGGGTAGGGCGAATCAATGAGCAGTTCTTC.

The V call is TRBV5-1, the J call TRBJ2-1, with D possibly being TRBD2 (6 bases). Germline CDR1 reads SGHRS; CDR2 reads YFSETQ. Trimming took off 3 bases at V and 6 bases at J, with 16 bases between the two ends. The CDR3 is 15 amino acids. CDR3 DNA sequence: TGCGCCAGCAGCTCCTCCCGAGGGACTGGCAATGAGCAGTTCTTC. It is translated as CASSSSRGTGNEQFF.

This clone showed up just once. The chain couples TRBV10-3 to TRBJ1-1; a weak D match, TRBD1 (5 bases). CDR1 is ENHRY and CDR2 is SYGVKD in the germline V gene. The CDR3 is 14 amino acids. V lost 8 bases and J lost 0, with 13 bases in between. DNA for the CDR3: TGTGCCATCGCAGACAGAGAAATGAACACTGAAGCTTTCTTT. This gives the protein CAIADREMNTEAFF.

This clone showed up just a few times. The V gene is TRBV30, the J gene TRBJ2-1; D not resolved. The CDR3 extends over 13 amino acids. Germline CDR1 is GTSNPN and CDR2 is SVGIG (reference sequence). The V gene lost 3 bases and the J gene lost 10 bases, with 16 bases spanning the gap. DNA for the CDR3: TGTGCCTGGAGGCTAGAAAGGATCGCGGAGCAGTTCTTC. This encodes CAWRLERIAEQFF.